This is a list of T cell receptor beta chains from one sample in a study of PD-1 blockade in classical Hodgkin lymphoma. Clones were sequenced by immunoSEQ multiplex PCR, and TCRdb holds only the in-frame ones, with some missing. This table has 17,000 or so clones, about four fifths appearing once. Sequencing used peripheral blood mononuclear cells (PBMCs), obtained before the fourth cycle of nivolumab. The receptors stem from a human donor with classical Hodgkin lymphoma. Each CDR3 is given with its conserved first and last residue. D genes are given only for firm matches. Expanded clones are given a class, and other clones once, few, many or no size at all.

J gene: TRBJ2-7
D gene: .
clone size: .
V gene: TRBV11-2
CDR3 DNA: TGTGCCAGCACCGAGACTACCCGGGAAATATACGAGCAGTACTTC
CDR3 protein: CASTETTREIYEQYF

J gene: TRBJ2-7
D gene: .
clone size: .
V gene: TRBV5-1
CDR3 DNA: TGCGCCAGCAGCGTCCTAAGCTCCTACGAGCAGTACTTC
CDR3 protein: CASSVLSSYEQYF

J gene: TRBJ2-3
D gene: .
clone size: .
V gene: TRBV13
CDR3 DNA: TGTGCCAGCAGCTTAGAACGGGGGAGCACAGATACGCAGTATTTT
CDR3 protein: CASSLERGSTDTQYF

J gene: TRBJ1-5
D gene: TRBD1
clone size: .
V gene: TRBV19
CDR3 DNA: TGTGCCAGTAAGCCAGGGGGAAGCAATCAGCCCCAGCATTTT
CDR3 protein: CASKPGGSNQPQHF

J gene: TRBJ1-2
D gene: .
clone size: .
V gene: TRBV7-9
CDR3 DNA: TGTGCCAGCAGCTTAGACATCGACTATGGCTACACCTTC
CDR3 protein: CASSLDIDYGYTF

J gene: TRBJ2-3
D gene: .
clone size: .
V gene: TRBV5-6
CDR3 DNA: TGTGCCAGCAGTCGGGCCCACTCCACAGATACGCAGTATTTT
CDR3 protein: CASSRAHSTDTQYF

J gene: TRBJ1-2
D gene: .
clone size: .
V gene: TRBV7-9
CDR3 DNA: TGTGCCAGCAGCCGCGGTGACTATGGCTACACCTTC
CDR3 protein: CASSRGDYGYTF

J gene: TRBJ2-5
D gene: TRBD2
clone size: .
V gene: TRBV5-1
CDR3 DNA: TGCGCCAGCAGCCTAGTGTCCGGGGGGAGGATGGAGACCCAGTACTTC
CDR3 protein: CASSLVSGGRMETQYF

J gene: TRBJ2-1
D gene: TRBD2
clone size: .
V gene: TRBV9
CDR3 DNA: TGTGCCAGCAGCGTAGCATCTAGCGGGGGCCAGGGAGAGCAGTTCTTC
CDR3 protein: CASSVASSGGQGEQFF

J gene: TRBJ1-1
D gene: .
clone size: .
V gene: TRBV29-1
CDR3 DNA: TGCAGCGTTGAGAGGGGGATGAACACTGAAGCTTTCTTT
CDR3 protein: CSVERGMNTEAFF

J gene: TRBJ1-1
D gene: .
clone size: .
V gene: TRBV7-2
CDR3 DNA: TGTGCCAGCAGCTTTCCCCGGGACATAAACACTGAAGCTTTCTTT
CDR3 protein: CASSFPRDINTEAFF

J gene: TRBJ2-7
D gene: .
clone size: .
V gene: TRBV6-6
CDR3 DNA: TGTGCCACGACTGTCCTTCATGGGGCGACGGGTGAGCAGTACTTC
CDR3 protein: CATTVLHGATGEQYF

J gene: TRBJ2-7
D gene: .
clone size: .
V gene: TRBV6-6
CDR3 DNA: TGTGCCAGCAGTTACTCCGGGGAGCGCTACGAGCAGTACTTC
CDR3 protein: CASSYSGERYEQYF

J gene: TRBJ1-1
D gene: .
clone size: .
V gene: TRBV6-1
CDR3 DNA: TGTGCCAGCAGTGAAGGGGGGATCGCTGAAGCTTTCTTT
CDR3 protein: CASSEGGIAEAFF

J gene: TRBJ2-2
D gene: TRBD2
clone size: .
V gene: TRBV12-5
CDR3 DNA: TGTGCTAGTGGCACTAGCGGGGCCACCGGGGAGCTGTTTTTT
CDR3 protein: CASGTSGATGELFF

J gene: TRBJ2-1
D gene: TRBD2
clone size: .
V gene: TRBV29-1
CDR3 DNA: TGCAGCGTCACGACTAGCGGGGGTTCCTACAATGAGCAGTTCTTC
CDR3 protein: CSVTTSGGSYNEQFF

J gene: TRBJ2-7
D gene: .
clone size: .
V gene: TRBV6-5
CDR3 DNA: TGTGCCAGCAGTCCTAACGACTTAGTCGGCGAGCAGTACTTC
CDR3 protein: CASSPNDLVGEQYF

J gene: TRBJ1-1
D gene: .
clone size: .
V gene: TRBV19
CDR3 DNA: TGTGCCAGTAGTAGGGCCTTTAGGGGCTTGAACACTGAAGCTTTCTTT
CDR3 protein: CASSRAFRGLNTEAFF

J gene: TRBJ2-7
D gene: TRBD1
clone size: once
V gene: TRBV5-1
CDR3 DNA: TGCGCCAGCAGCGTAGGGACAGGGGGCCACGAGCAGTACTTC
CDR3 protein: CASSVGTGGHEQYF

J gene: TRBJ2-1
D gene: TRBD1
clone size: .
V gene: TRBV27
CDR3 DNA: TGTGCCAGCAGTTTACCGGGACAGGGGGCGTATGAGCAGTTCTTC
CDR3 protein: CASSLPGQGAYEQFF

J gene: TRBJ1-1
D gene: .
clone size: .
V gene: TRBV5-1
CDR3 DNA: TGCGCCAGCAGCCCCAAAGCCGCAGGCACGAACACTGAAGCTTTCTTT
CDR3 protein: CASSPKAAGTNTEAFF

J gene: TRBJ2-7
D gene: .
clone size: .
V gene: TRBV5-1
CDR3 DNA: TGCGCCAGCAGCTTGGCCCTATCGGCCTACGAGCAGTACTTC
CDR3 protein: CASSLALSAYEQYF

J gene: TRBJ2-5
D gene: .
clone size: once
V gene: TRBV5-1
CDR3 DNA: TGCGCCAGCAGCGCCGGACCTGCCGGGGAGACCCAGTACTTC
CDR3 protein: CASSAGPAGETQYF

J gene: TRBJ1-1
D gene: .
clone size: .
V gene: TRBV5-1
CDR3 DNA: TGCGCCAGCAGGGCGGGGGCAGTGAACACTGAAGCTTTCTTT
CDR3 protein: CASRAGAVNTEAFF

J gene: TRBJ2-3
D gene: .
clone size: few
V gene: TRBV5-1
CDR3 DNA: TGCGCCAGCAGCTTGTGGGACTCCAACACAGATACGCAGTATTTT
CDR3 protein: CASSLWDSNTDTQYF

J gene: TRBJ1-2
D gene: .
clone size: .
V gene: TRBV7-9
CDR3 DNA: TGTGCCAGCAGCTTAGCCGAGGGAGCTAACTATGGCTACACCTTC
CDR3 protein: CASSLAEGANYGYTF

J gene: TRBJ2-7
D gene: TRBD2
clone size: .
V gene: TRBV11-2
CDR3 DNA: TGTGCCAGCAGCGCAACTAGCGGTTCCTACTACGAGCAGTACTTC
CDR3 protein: CASSATSGSYYEQYF

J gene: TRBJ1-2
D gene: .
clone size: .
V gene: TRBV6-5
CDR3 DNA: TGTGCCAGCAGTTACTCAACGGGGGGTAAAGGCTACACCTTC
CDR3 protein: CASSYSTGGKGYTF

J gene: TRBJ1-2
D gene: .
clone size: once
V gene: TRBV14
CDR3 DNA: TGTGCCAGCAGCCAAGTAGAGAACTATGGCTACACCTTC
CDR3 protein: CASSQVENYGYTF

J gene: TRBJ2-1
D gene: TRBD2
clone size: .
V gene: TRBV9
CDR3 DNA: TGTGCCAGCAGCGGGGACTACGCCGGCCATGAGCAGTTCTTC
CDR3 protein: CASSGDYAGHEQFF

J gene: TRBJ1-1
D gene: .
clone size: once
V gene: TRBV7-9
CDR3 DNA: TGTGCCAGCAGCTCTACGTCGGCTGAAGCTTTCTTT
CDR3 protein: CASSSTSAEAFF

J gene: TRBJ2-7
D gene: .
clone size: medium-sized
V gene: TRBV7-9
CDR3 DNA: TGTGCCAGCAGCCGCACGGCAGCGATCCACGAGCAGTACTTC
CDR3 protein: CASSRTAAIHEQYF

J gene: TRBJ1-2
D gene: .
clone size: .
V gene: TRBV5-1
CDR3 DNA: TGCGCCAGCAGCCCGGACGAGGGGCGCGGCTATGGCTACACCTTC
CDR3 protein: CASSPDEGRGYGYTF

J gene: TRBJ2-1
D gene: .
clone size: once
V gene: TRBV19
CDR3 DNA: TGTGCCAGTAGTACCGTCTGGGGGGGCCGGGTCTATGAGCAGTTCTTC
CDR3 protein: CASSTVWGGRVYEQFF

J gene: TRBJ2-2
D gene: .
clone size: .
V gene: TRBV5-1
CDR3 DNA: TGCGCCAGCAGCCAGGACGGGTTCGACACCGGGGAGCTGTTTTTT
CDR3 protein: CASSQDGFDTGELFF

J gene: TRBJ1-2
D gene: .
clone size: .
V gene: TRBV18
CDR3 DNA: TGTGCCAGCTCACTAAACAGGGACCTCTATGGCTACACCTTC
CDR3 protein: CASSLNRDLYGYTF

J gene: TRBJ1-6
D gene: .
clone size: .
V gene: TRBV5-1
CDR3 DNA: TGCGCCAGCAGCTTGTCAGGGGAGAATTCACCCCTCCACTTT
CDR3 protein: CASSLSGENSPLHF

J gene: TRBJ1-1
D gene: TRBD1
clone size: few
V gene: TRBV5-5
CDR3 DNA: TGTGCCAGCAGCTTGTCACAGGGGAGGGCTTTCTTT
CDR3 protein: CASSLSQGRAFF

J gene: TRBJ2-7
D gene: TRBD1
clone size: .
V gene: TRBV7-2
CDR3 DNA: TGTGCCAGCAGCTCGGTGTCCGGGACAGTCTACGAGCAGTACTTC
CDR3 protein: CASSSVSGTVYEQYF

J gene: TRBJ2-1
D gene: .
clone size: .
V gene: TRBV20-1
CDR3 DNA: TGCAGTGCTAGGGGTCTCCAGCAGTTCTTC
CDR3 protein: CSARGLQQFF

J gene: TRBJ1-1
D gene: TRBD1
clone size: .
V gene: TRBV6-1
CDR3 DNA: TGTGCCAGCAGTGAACAGGGGGGGGTCACTGAAGCTTTCTTT
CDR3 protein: CASSEQGGVTEAFF

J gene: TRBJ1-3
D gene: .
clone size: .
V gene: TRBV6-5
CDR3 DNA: TGTGCCAGCAAGACTGAGAGCTCTGGAAACACCATATATTTT
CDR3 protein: CASKTESSGNTIYF

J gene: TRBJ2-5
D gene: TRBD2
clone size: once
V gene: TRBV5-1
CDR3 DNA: TGCGCCAGCAGCTTAACCGGGACTAGCGGGGTGAAGGAGACCCAGTACTTC
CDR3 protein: CASSLTGTSGVKETQYF

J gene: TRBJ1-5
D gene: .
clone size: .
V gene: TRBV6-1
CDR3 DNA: TGTGCCAGCAGGGGTGTCGGCAATCAGCCCCAGCATTTT
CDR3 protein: CASRGVGNQPQHF

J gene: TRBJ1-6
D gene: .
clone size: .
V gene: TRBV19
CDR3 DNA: TGTGCCAGTAGTACCGGACTGCCCTATAATTCACCCCTCCACTTT
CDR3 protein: CASSTGLPYNSPLHF

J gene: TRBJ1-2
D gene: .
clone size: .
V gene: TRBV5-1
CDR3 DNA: TGCGCCAGCAGCTTGGAGAGCCATCTCTATGGCTACACCTTC
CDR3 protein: CASSLESHLYGYTF

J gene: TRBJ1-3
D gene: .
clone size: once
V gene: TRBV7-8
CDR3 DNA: TGTGCCAGCAGCTTAGCGGGGGGAACTGGAAACACCATATATTTT
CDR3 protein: CASSLAGGTGNTIYF

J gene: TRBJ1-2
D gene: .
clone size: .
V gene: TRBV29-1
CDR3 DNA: TGCAGCGTTGAGATGAATAACTACGGCTACACCTTC
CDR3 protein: CSVEMNNYGYTF

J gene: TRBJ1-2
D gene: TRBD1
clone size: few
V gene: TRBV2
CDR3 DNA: TGTGCCAGCAGTGAAAGGACAGGTTCCTATGGCTACACCTTC
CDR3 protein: CASSERTGSYGYTF

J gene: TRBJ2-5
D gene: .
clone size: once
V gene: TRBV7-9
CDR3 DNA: TGTGCCAGCAGCTTAGATCGGGGCCAAGAGACCCAGTACTTC
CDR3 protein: CASSLDRGQETQYF

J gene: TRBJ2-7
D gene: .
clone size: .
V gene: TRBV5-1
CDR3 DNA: TGCGCCAGCAGCTTGATGGGGCAGAACTACGAGCAGTACTTC
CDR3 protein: CASSLMGQNYEQYF

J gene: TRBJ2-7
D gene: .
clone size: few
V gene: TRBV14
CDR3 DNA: TGTGCCAGCAGCCAAAACAGGGCTTCCTACGAGCAGTACTTC
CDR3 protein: CASSQNRASYEQYF

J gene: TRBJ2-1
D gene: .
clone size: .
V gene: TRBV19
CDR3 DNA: TGTGCCAGTAGTATCTTAAGCGATGAGCAGTTCTTC
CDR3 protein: CASSILSDEQFF

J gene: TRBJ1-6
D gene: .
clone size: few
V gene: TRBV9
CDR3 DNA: TGTGCCAGCAGCGTAGGGTCGGGGGGGCCACCCCTCCACTTT
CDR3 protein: CASSVGSGGPPLHF

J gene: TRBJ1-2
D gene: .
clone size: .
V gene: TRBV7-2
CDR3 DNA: TGTGCCAGCAGCTTTAAGAATGGCTACACCTTC
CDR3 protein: CASSFKNGYTF

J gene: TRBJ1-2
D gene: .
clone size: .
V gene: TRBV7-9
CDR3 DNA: TGTGCCAGCAGCTTTACAGCGGCAGCGCGGCATGGCTACACCTTC
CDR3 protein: CASSFTAAARHGYTF